The T cell receptor beta chain under discussion was sequenced for a study of CD8 T cells in ankylosing spondylitis. Broader study findings: Clones linked to the disease showed a CD8+ phenotype. They occurred at relatively low frequencies in peripheral blood. Blood of patients with ankylosing spondylitis appeared to be characterized by a TCR beta motif of several highly homologous variants. Significant enrichment of disease-linked clones was reported in matched ankylosing spondylitis synovial fluid.

For TCR beta, libraries came from quantitative 5'-RACE with molecular barcodes. TCRdb re-called the 5' RACE reads through MiXCR, storing one row per CDR3 protein. The sample shows a few hundred thousand distinct CDR3 sequences, roughly a quarter of them seen only once. The table lists this clonotype with many counts. Its antigen is unidentified. The V and J ends lost 1 base and 4 bases respectively, with 13 bases between them. CDR3 length: 15 amino acids. Sequences were obtained from blood, either unsorted or a sorted T cell fraction (not recorded which). The clonotype was recovered from a male donor with ankylosing spondylitis or in good health (not recorded which). The chain couples TRBV12-3 or TRBV12-4 to TRBJ1-1; no clear D. The CDR3 here is CASSLEGRIFTEAFF. CDR3 DNA: TGTGCCAGCAGTTTAGAAGGACGGATATTCACTGAAGCTTTCTTT.